The next 25 T cell receptor beta chains were all read from a single sample in a study of T-cell memory formation after mild COVID-19. TCRdb recomputed calls from the 5' RACE reads with MiXCR, one row per CDR3 protein. The profile shows about 410,000 distinct CDR3 sequences, 15% to 20% of them singletons. The sample taken for sequencing was PBMCs or a T cell subset sorted from them (not recorded which). These receptors were obtained from a man younger than 35 who had mild COVID-19 (a few samples of this study predate the infection). Cell type and time point are not known.

This chain uses TRBV3-1 with TRBJ2-5; 7 nucleotides align to TRBD2. The V gene end was trimmed by 3 bases and the J gene end by 4 bases; junction bases not matched to a gene: 2. The CDR3 covers 13 residues. Germline V lookup: CDR1 LGHDT, CDR2 YNNKEL (reference sequence). CDR3 sequence: CASSHLAAETQYF. As DNA, the CDR3 is TGTGCCAGCAGCCATCTAGCGGCAGAGACCCAGTACTTC.

This clonotype came up a few times. The chain combines TRBV4-3 with TRBJ2-3; a possible D gene is TRBD1 (5 bases). Germline lookup yields CDR1 LGHNA and CDR2 YSLEER. The CDR3 extends over 14 amino acids. V was trimmed by 0 bases and J by 5 bases, leaving 9 bases between them. The CDR3 nucleotides are TGCGCCAGCAGCCAAGATCCAGGGATAGATACGCAGTATTTT. Amino acid sequence: CASSQDPGIDTQYF.

V is TRBV4-2 and J is TRBJ2-3; 8 nucleotides match TRBD2. This CDR3 comprises 14 residues. Germline CDR1 LGHNA, CDR2 YNFKEQ. V lost 0 bases, J lost 9 bases, and 5 bases stayed unmatched. The CDR3 bases are TGTGCCAGCAGCCAAGACTCGGGGGGGAAGACGCAGTATTTT. It is translated as CASSQDSGGKTQYF.

Comment on this clonotype: Sequence at one end of the junction differs from germline and may be a read error. The chain is built from TRBV6-5 and TRBJ1-2; TRBD1 is a possible D gene (5 bases). This CDR3 is 12 amino acids long. Looked up from germline, CDR1 is MNHEY and CDR2 is SVGAGI. For the CDR3, the DNA is TGTGCCAGCATGTTCAGGGTCTATGCCTACACCTTC. It codes for CASMFRVYAYTF.

In this sample, this clonotype turned up a few times. CDR3 DNA sequence: TGTGCCAGCAGCTTAACGGTCGAGGCAGAGACCCAGTACTTC. Its protein product is CASSLTVEAETQYF. The V call is TRBV7-3, the J call TRBJ2-5; D remains ambiguous. The CDR3 is made up of 14 amino acids. V lost 0 bases and J lost 4, with 9 bases in between. CDR1 is SGHTA and CDR2 is FQGTGA in the germline V gene.

A few counts support this clonotype. The J gene is TRBJ2-2, the V gene TRBV6-2 or TRBV6-3; tentatively, D is TRBD1 or TRBD2 (5 bases each). The V and J ends lost 5 bases and 1 base respectively, with 14 bases between them. The CDR3 runs 16 residues. The germline V gene has CDR1 MNHEY and CDR2 SVGEGT. DNA for the CDR3: TGTGCCAGCAGTATGACCTTGGGACGGAACACCGGGGAGCTGTTTTTT. It codes for CASSMTLGRNTGELFF.

The V call is TRBV20-1, the J call TRBJ2-1, with a tentative D call TRBD1 (11 bases). V was clipped by 6 bases and J by 3 bases, with 27 bases between them. Germline values: CDR1 DFQATT, CDR2 SNEGSKA (reference sequence). The CDR3 is 18 amino acids. Written as DNA, the CDR3 is TGCAGTGCATTGGACAGGGGGCTAGCGGGGGCACTCTACAATGAGCAGTTCTTC. This codes for CSALDRGLAGALYNEQFF.

This clonotype was detected ten times or more. The rearrangement uses TRBV7-8 and TRBJ2-5, with D unclear. Trimming stripped 5 bases from V and 0 bases from J, with 10 bases between. Germline assignment: CDR1 SGHVS and CDR2 FQNEAQ. This CDR3 has 14 amino acids. CDR3 DNA: TGTGCCAGCAGCCCCACTCGAAACCAAGAGACCCAGTACTTC. Protein: CASSPTRNQETQYF.

The J gene is TRBJ2-7, the V gene TRBV6-2 or TRBV6-3, with D possibly matching TRBD1 (6 bases). Germline V CDR1 and CDR2: MNHEY, SVGEGT. V was pared by 6 bases and J by 3 bases, with 12 bases between. CDR3 length equals 13 residues. CDR3 sequence (DNA): TGTGCCAGCAGGCCAACAGGGCGCTACGAGCAGTACTTC. Protein product: CASRPTGRYEQYF.

The chain combines TRBV7-9 with TRBJ2-7; unclear D gene. The germline V gene encodes CDR1 SEHNR and CDR2 FQNEAQ (reference sequence). CDR3 length: 11 residues. V was trimmed by 3 bases and J by 6 bases, leaving 6 bases between them. CDR3 sequence (DNA): TGTGCCAGCAGCTTGGGTCCCGAGCAGTACGTC. Translated: CASSLGPEQYV.

This clonotype appeared a few times. This chain uses TRBV7-2 with TRBJ2-1; D gene uncertain. CDR3 length: 13 amino acids. The germline V and J ends were trimmed by 1 base and 8 bases, with 9 bases remaining between them. Germline V lookup: CDR1 SGHTA, CDR2 FQGNSA. The CDR3 sequence is CASSLVRAHEQFF. Written as DNA, the CDR3 is TGTGCCAGCAGCTTAGTAAGGGCCCATGAGCAGTTCTTC.

This chain links TRBV29-1 with TRBJ2-2; tentatively, D is TRBD1 or TRBD2 (5 bases each). V lost 2 bases, J lost 5 bases, and 12 bases lay in between. The germline gives CDR1 SQVTM, CDR2 ANQGSEA. The CDR3 is 14 amino acids. This chain's CDR3 is CSVERLEGTGELFF. Written as DNA, the CDR3 is TGCAGCGTTGAACGCCTAGAGGGGACCGGGGAGCTGTTTTTT.

The J gene is TRBJ1-2, the V gene TRBV6-5; no clear D gene. This CDR3 region has 13 residues. V was clipped by 0 bases and J by 11 bases, with 13 bases between them. In germline, CDR1 is MNHEY, CDR2 SVGAGI. The CDR3 DNA is TGTGCCAGCAGTTACTCCGCGGGTTTTGGTTACACCTTC. Protein product: CASSYSAGFGYTF.

In its sample, this clonotype was seen many times. For the CDR3, the DNA is TGTGCCAGCAGTTACCCTACCAGACTAGCGGGGGGGAGCTCGGCGAATGAGCAGTTCTTC. This sequence encodes CASSYPTRLAGGSSANEQFF. This sequence joins TRBV6-6 and TRBJ2-1; 14 bases fit TRBD2. Germline lookup yields CDR1 MNHNY and CDR2 SVGAGI (reference sequence). This CDR3 is 20 amino acids long. With V trimmed by 2 bases and J by 7 bases, 16 bases remained unmatched.

The rearrangement uses TRBV29-1 and TRBJ1-1, with a possible D match to TRBD1 (5 bases). The CDR3 covers 14 residues. Germline assignment: CDR1 SQVTM and CDR2 ANQGSEA. V dropped 6 bases and J dropped 5 bases, with 19 bases sitting between them. The CDR3: CSVVRLLGGTEAFF. In nucleotides, the CDR3 is TGCAGCGTAGTCAGACTGCTCGGGGGGACTGAAGCTTTCTTT. Combining the CDR3 with reference TRBV29-1 and TRBJ1-1 gives the whole variable domain SAVISQKPSRDICQRGTSLTIQCQVDSQVTMMFWYRQQPGQSLTLIATANQGSEATYESGFVIDKFPISRPNLTFSTLTVSNMSPEDSSIYLCSVVRLLGGTEAFFGQGTRLTVV.

V gene TRBV3-1 combines with J gene TRBJ2-5; D possibly corresponds to TRBD1 (6 bases). The CDR3 totals 14 residues. In germline, CDR1 is LGHDT, CDR2 YNNKEL (reference sequence). Trimming pared 1 base from V and 7 bases from J, leaving 13 bases between. CDR3 nucleotide sequence: TGTGCCAGCAGCCAAGGGACAGTGGACGGGACCCAGTACTTC. Amino acids: CASSQGTVDGTQYF.

The chain employs TRBV5-1 and TRBJ2-1; a weak D match, TRBD1 (7 bases). Germline-derived CDR1 and CDR2 are SGHRS and YFSETQ. CDR3 length equals 13 residues. Trimming removed 1 base at V and 9 bases at J, with 11 bases between. The CDR3, as DNA: TGCGCCAGCAGCTTGCCAGGGGGGAGTGAGCAGTTCTTC. Protein: CASSLPGGSEQFF.

A few counts support this clonotype. The V call is TRBV7-2, the J call TRBJ2-1; 11 nucleotides agree with TRBD2. Trimming took 5 bases from V and 4 from J; bases not matched to a gene: 4. This CDR3 is 15 amino acids long. From germline, CDR1 is SGHTA and CDR2 FQGNSA. The CDR3 loop reads CASSNLAGGYNEQFF. Here the CDR3 DNA reads TGTGCCAGCAGCAATCTAGCGGGGGGTTACAATGAGCAGTTCTTC.

The chain has TRBV6-5 and TRBJ2-7, with a possible D match to TRBD1 (5 bases). This CDR3 has 16 amino acids. V gave up 6 bases and J gave up 2 bases, with 20 bases separating them. Germline assignment: CDR1 MNHEY and CDR2 SVGAGI. CDR3 sequence (DNA): TGTGCCAGCAGGAAAACAGTAGGGGTTGGAGCCTACGAGCAGTACTTC. Its translation: CASRKTVGVGAYEQYF.

This clonotype was counted between two and nine times. The chain joins TRBV7-9 to TRBJ1-1; TRBD1 is a possible D gene (5 bases). The CDR3 is 14 amino acids. Deletions cut 4 bases from V and 7 bases from J, with 16 bases between. Germline V lookup: CDR1 SEHNR, CDR2 FQNEAQ (reference sequence). This CDR3 reads CASSWGLPGLEAFF. The CDR3 region has the DNA TGTGCCAGCAGCTGGGGACTGCCGGGTCTTGAAGCTTTCTTT. The whole variable domain, remainder taken from reference TRBV7-9 and TRBJ1-1, is DTGVSQNPRHKITKRGQNVTFRCDPISEHNRLYWYRQTLGQGPEFLTYFQNEAQLEKSRLLSDRFSAERPKGSFSTLEIQRTEQGDSAMYLCASSWGLPGLEAFFGQGTRLTVV.

This clonotype was detected only once. The gene calls are TRBV12-3 or TRBV12-4 and TRBJ2-7, with 9 bases fitting TRBD2. This CDR3 is 15 amino acids long. J was trimmed by 1 base and V by 3 bases; bases with no gene match: 4. As DNA, the CDR3 is TGTGCCAGCAGTTTGGAGCGGGGGGCTTCCTACGAGCAGTACTTC. Translated, it gives CASSLERGASYEQYF.

In its sample, this clonotype was seen a few times. V is TRBV7-9 and J is TRBJ2-4, with a weak D call TRBD1 (5 bases). V was cut by 5 bases and J by 8 bases, with 7 bases left in between. This CDR3 contains 11 residues. Germline V gene data show CDR1 as SEHNR and CDR2 as FQNEAQ (reference sequence). The DNA of the CDR3 is TGTGCCAGCAGCGGGGCTGACATTCAGTACTTC. Translating it yields CASSGADIQYF.

The V gene is TRBV28, the J gene TRBJ2-4, with D hard to call. CDR1 is MDHEN and CDR2 is SYDVKM in the germline V gene. This CDR3 has 13 residues. The germline V and J ends were trimmed by 3 bases and 5 bases, with 8 bases remaining between them. Written as DNA, the CDR3 is TGTGCCAGCAGTTTTGGGCTAGAAAACATTCAGTACTTC. Amino acid sequence: CASSFGLENIQYF.

This clonotype was detected a few times. V usage is TRBV6-2 or TRBV6-3 and J usage is TRBJ1-4; D is undetermined. The germline CDR1 and CDR2 sequences are MNHEY and SVGEGT. V was cut by 6 bases and J by 8 bases, with 22 bases left in between. The CDR3 consists of 16 residues. The CDR3 is CASRTLRAGEAEKLFF. The DNA of the CDR3 is TGTGCCAGCAGAACCCTAAGAGCGGGTGAAGCGGAAAAACTGTTTTTT.

The CDR3 spells CASSQDHRGIGGYTF. Here the CDR3 DNA reads TGTGCCAGCAGCCAAGATCACCGGGGGATTGGTGGCTACACCTTC. The chain recombines TRBV3-1 with TRBJ1-2; D is possibly TRBD1 (5 bases). The V gene's germline CDR1 is LGHDT and CDR2 YNNKEL (reference sequence). This CDR3 has 15 residues. Trimming removed 0 bases at V and 7 bases at J, with 15 bases between.